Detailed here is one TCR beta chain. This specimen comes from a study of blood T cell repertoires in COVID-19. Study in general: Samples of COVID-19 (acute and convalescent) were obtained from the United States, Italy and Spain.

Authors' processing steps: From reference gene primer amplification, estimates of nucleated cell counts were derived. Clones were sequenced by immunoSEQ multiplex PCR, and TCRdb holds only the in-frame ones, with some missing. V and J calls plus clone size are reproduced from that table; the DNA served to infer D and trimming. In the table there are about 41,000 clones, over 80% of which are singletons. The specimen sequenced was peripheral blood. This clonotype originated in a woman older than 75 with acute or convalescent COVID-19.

Here the CDR3 DNA reads TGCGCCAGCAGCTGGGGACAGGGCACTGAAGCTTTCTTT. Its protein product is CASSWGQGTEAFF. The chain links TRBV5-1 to TRBJ1-1; 9 nucleotides match TRBD1. The J segment lost 4 bases and the V segment lost 3 bases, leaving 1 base of the junction unmatched. Germline V gene data show CDR1 as SGHRS and CDR2 as YFSETQ. This CDR3 has 13 amino acids.